Below are 8 T cell receptor beta chains sequenced from a single sample in a study of OX40 agonist ivuxolimab in advanced cancers. Method: immunoSEQ multiplex PCR; TCRdb's copy keeps in-frame clones and lacks some. The repertoire includes about 80,000 clones, roughly four fifths of them detected once, and 20% to 25% sits in the top ten. Specimen: CD4+ or CD8+ T cells sorted from blood, collected in a trial of the OX40 agonist ivuxolimab. These receptors were taken from an adult with an advanced solid tumor such as melanoma, head and neck, liver or kidney cancer.

As concerns this clone: Other nucleotide sequences in the sample specify the same CDR3. J is TRBJ2-7 and V is TRBV9; 14 nucleotides match TRBD2. The CDR3 is 16 residues long. The V gene's germline CDR1 is SGDLS and CDR2 YYNGEE. The V gene end was trimmed by 4 bases and the J gene end by 0 bases; junction bases not matched to a gene: 3. The CDR3 is CASSMGLAGVSYEQYF. CDR3 bases: TGTGCCAGCAGCATGGGACTAGCGGGAGTCTCCTACGAGCAGTACTTC.

The V gene is TRBV6-6, the J gene TRBJ2-7; weak D call: TRBD1 (6 bases). CDR3 length equals 16 residues. CDR1 is MNHNY and CDR2 is SVGAGI in the germline V gene (reference sequence). V lost 0 bases and J 4 bases, leaving 16 bases between the germline ends. CDR3: CASSYSPQGTLYEQYF. DNA of the CDR3: TGTGCCAGCAGTTACTCTCCACAGGGAACGCTTTACGAGCAGTACTTC.

The rearrangement links TRBV6-5 to TRBJ1-2, with TRBD1 as a possible D gene (6 bases). The V gene's germline CDR1 is MNHEY and CDR2 SVGAGI. This CDR3 spans 15 amino acids. V was shortened by 5 bases and J by 4 bases, with 17 bases between the two germline ends. The CDR3: CASSQWTDLPYGYTF. CDR3 DNA sequence: TGTGCCAGCAGTCAGTGGACAGACCTACCCTATGGCTACACCTTC.

The J gene is TRBJ2-1, the V gene TRBV5-8, with unresolved D. Germline values: CDR1 SGHTS, CDR2 YDEGEE. The CDR3 consists of 15 residues. V shed 0 bases and J shed 3 bases, with 10 bases lying between them. The CDR3 sequence: CASSLVRAFYNEQFF. CDR3 DNA sequence: TGTGCCAGCAGCTTGGTTCGGGCCTTCTACAATGAGCAGTTCTTC.

The rearrangement links TRBV5-1 to TRBJ2-2; the D gene is possibly TRBD1 (6 bases). The V end was cut by 5 bases, the J end by 6 bases, with 17 bases between. Germline assignment: CDR1 SGHRS and CDR2 YFSETQ. This CDR3 region has 15 residues. The CDR3 sequence: CASSLQGGFAGELFF. In DNA form, the CDR3 reads TGCGCCAGCAGTTTACAGGGTGGTTTTGCCGGGGAGCTGTTTTTT.

This clone was recorded only once. The V call is TRBV21-1, the J call TRBJ1-6. TRBV21-1 is deemed a pseudogene. The CDR3 has 16 residues. CDR3 sequence reads: CASSPWVGLEGSPLHF. The CDR3 nucleotides read TGTGCCAGCAGCCCGTGGGTAGGACTGGAAGGTTCACCCCTCCACTTT.

The CDR3 sequence: CASSPFLVAGNEQFF. CDR3 nucleotide sequence: TGCGCCAGCAGCCCGTTTCTGGTAGCGGGCAATGAGCAGTTCTTC. The chain joins TRBV5-1 to TRBJ2-1; TRBD2 matches 7 bases. Germline CDR1 reads SGHRS; CDR2 reads YFSETQ. The CDR3 length is 15 residues. The V gene end was trimmed by 4 bases and the J gene end by 6 bases; junction bases not matched to a gene: 10.

The chain is built from TRBV7-9 and TRBJ2-7, with D perhaps given as TRBD1 or TRBD2 (6 bases each). Deletions cut 8 bases from V and 3 bases from J, with 32 bases between. This CDR3 region has 19 residues. Germline V gene lookup returns CDR1 SEHNR and CDR2 FQNEAQ (reference sequence). CDR3: CASEKVPGGMGASYYEQYF. CDR3 nucleotide sequence: TGTGCCAGCGAGAAAGTGCCCGGGGGTATGGGGGCTTCGTACTACGAGCAGTACTTC.